This is a list of T cell receptor beta chains from one sample in a study of T cell responses to AZD1222 COVID-19 vaccine. Profiled with immunoSEQ multiplex PCR; TCRdb holds only in-frame clones, not every one. The sample has about 130,000 clones, 93% seen once. This specimen was peripheral blood, taken on day 0 of AZD1222 vaccination. The receptors come from an adult in good health. Each CDR3 is given with its conserved first and last residue. A D gene is named only where the DNA matches it firmly. The size field is filled for only some rows; it gives once, few, many or a size class.

TRBV5-1	-	TRBJ1-4	-	CASSLGGAHEKLFF	TGCGCCAGCAGCTTGGGGGGGGCGCATGAAAAACTGTTTTTT
TRBV28	-	TRBJ2-3	-	CASSPRETDTQYF	TGTGCCAGCAGCCCTCGGGAGACAGATACGCAGTATTTT
TRBV28	-	TRBJ1-2	-	CASSLGPPADYGYTF	TGTGCCAGCAGTTTAGGGCCTCCCGCCGACTATGGCTACACCTTC
TRBV19	once	TRBJ2-5	-	CANTTGAQETQYF	TGTGCCAACACGACGGGAGCACAAGAGACCCAGTACTTC
TRBV19	-	TRBJ1-3	-	CASRRANTIYF	TGTGCCAGTAGAAGGGCAAACACCATATATTTT
TRBV28	-	TRBJ1-5	-	CASSRTGFYQPQHF	TGTGCCAGCAGCCGCACAGGGTTTTATCAGCCCCAGCATTTT
TRBV12-2	-	TRBJ1-4	-	CASRLNYDPGQKKPTNEKLFF	TGTGCAAGTCGCTTAAACTACGATCCGGGACAGAAGAAACCAACTAATGAAAAACTGTTTTTT
TRBV28	-	TRBJ2-5	-	CASSTEGSGGTQYF	TGTGCCAGCAGTACCGAAGGGTCCGGCGGGACCCAGTACTTC
TRBV5-1	-	TRBJ2-7	-	CASSFGSTGRSVEQYF	TGCGCCAGCAGCTTCGGGTCAACGGGAAGATCCGTCGAGCAGTACTTC
TRBV19	-	TRBJ1-2	TRBD1	CASSPGTGIYGYTF	TGTGCCAGTAGTCCCGGGACAGGGATATATGGCTACACCTTC
TRBV7-2	-	TRBJ2-1	TRBD2	CASSYLAGGFNEQFF	TGTGCCAGCAGCTACCTAGCGGGAGGTTTCAATGAGCAGTTCTTC
TRBV19	-	TRBJ2-1	-	CASGQTKSSYNEQFF	TGTGCCAGTGGTCAGACCAAGAGCTCCTACAATGAGCAGTTCTTC
TRBV9	-	TRBJ2-2	-	CASSVPPLGGELFF	TGTGCCAGCAGCGTACCCCCGTTGGGCGGGGAGCTGTTTTTT
TRBV28	-	TRBJ1-5	-	CASTASNQPQHF	TGTGCCAGTACAGCAAGCAATCAGCCCCAGCATTTT
TRBV5-8	-	TRBJ1-5	-	CASSWGGTIQPQHF	TGTGCCAGCAGCTGGGGGGGTACAATTCAGCCCCAGCATTTT
TRBV28	-	TRBJ1-4	-	CASSLEDMSNEKLFF	TGTGCCAGCAGTTTAGAGGACATGAGTAATGAAAAACTGTTTTTT